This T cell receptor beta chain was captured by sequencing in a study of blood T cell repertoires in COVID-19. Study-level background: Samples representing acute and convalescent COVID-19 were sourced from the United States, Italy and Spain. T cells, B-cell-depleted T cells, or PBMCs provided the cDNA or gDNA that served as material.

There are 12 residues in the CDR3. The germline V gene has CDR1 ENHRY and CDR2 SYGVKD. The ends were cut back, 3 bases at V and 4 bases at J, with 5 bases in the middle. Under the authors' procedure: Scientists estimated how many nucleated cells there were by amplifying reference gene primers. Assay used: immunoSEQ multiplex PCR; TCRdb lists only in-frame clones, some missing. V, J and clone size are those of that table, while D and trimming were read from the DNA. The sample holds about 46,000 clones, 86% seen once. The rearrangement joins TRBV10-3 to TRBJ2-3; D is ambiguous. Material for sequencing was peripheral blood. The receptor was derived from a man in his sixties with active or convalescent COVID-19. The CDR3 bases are TGTGCCATCAGTGATGTAGCAGATACGCAGTATTTT. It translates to CAISDVADTQYF.